What follows describes a single T cell receptor (beta chain). No antigen is known for it. Different DNA sequences within this sample yield the same CDR3. Assay used: immunoSEQ multiplex PCR; TCRdb lists only in-frame clones, some missing. This table holds tens of thousands of clones, about 86% found once. The data derive from a study of OX40 agonist ivuxolimab in advanced cancers. Overall study results and limits: More expanded clones were seen, on average, in CD8+ T cells than in CD4+.

This material consisted of CD4+ or CD8+ T cells sorted from blood, taken in a trial of the OX40 agonist ivuxolimab. This TCR derives from an adult with an advanced solid tumor such as melanoma, head and neck, liver or kidney cancer.

CDR3 bases: TGTGCCAGCAGCTTACGACTAGCGGGCTACGAGCAGTACTTC. This sequence encodes CASSLRLAGYEQYF. This sequence joins TRBV7-2 and TRBJ2-7; 10 bases are shared with TRBD2. Germline loops: CDR1 SGHTA, CDR2 FQGNSA. The CDR3 has 14 amino acids. The J segment lost 3 bases and the V segment lost 2 bases, leaving 1 base of the junction unmatched.